This T cell receptor beta chain was sequenced during a study of T cell changes during pregnancy in multiple sclerosis. Generated by immunoSEQ multiplex PCR, the TCRdb table keeps only in-frame clones and is missing some. The sample includes some 38,000 clones, about nine tenths of them seen just once. This CDR3 is 12 amino acids long. Looked up from germline, CDR1 is SGHRS and CDR2 is YFSETQ. V lost 5 bases and J lost 6, with 12 bases in between. The rearrangement uses TRBV5-1 and TRBJ2-7; D unresolved. The origin of this receptor is a female donor in good health, enrolled as a control in a pregnancy study. The sequenced sample was CD4+ T cells from peripheral blood mononuclear cells, obtained after pregnancy. The CDR3 DNA is TGCGCCAGCAGACCCCAGGATGGCGAGCAGTACTTC. Amino acid sequence: CASRPQDGEQYF.